The subject of this entry is one TCR beta chain. This sample stems from a study of cytotoxic CD8 clonotypes in ibrutinib-treated CLL. Study summary: Of a cohort that held some 10 relapsed/refractory and roughly 14 treatment-naive patients, roughly 18 were IGHV unmutated.

TCRdb keeps only in-frame clones here, not all; method: immunoSEQ multiplex PCR. This repertoire shows approximately 100,000 clones, around 73% found once; its top ten account for approximately 30%. Losses at the gene ends were 6 bases for V and 8 bases for J; bases not matched to a gene: 16. The CDR3 contains 16 residues. Germline loops: CDR1 LNHDA, CDR2 SQIVND (reference sequence). As input for TCR beta libraries, around 2.1 micrograms of genomic DNA came from cryopreserved PBMCs. This receptor was identified in a human donor with chronic lymphocytic leukemia. Material: PBMCs, obtained after 12 months of ibrutinib treatment. This chain uses TRBV19 with TRBJ2-3, with 8 nucleotides matching TRBD1. The CDR3 bases are TGTGCCAGTAGCCCGTATACGACCGGACAGGGAACTACGCAGTATTTT. Translating gives CASSPYTTGQGTTQYF.